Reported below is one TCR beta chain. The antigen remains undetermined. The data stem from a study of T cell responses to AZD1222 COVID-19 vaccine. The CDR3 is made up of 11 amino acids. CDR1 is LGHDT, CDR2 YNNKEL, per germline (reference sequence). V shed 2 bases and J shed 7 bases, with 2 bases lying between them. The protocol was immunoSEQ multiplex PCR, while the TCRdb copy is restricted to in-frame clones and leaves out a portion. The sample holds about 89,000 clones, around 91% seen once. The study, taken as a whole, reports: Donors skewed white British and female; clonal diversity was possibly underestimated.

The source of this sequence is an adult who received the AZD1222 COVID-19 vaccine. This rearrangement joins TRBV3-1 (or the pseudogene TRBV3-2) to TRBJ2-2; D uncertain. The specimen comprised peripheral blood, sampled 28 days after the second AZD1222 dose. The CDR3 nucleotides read TGTGCCAGCAGCCAAATCGGGGAGCTGTTTTTT. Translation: CASSQIGELFF.